This T cell receptor beta chain was profiled in a study of T cell changes during pregnancy in multiple sclerosis. In germline, CDR1 is MNHEY, CDR2 SVGAGI. Trimming took 4 bases from V and 0 from J, leaving 10 bases between them. This CDR3 comprises 16 residues. Assay: immunoSEQ multiplex PCR; the TCRdb copy retains only in-frame clones and omits some. The table records some 39,000 clones, around 90% of them present only once. The input for sequencing was CD4+ T cells from peripheral blood mononuclear cells, taken in the third trimester of pregnancy. The chain joins TRBV6-5 to TRBJ1-6; D gene unclear. The receptor's source is a female donor in good health, enrolled as a control in a pregnancy study. CDR3 sequence reads: CASSFGYSSYNSPLHF. In DNA form, the CDR3 reads TGTGCCAGCAGTTTCGGTTACAGCTCCTATAATTCACCCCTCCACTTT.